This T cell receptor (beta chain) was identified during a study of blood T cell repertoires in COVID-19. Trimming cost V 1 base and J 6 bases; bases outside gene matches: 7. Per germline, CDR1 SGHTA and CDR2 FQGNSA. CDR3 length: 16 amino acids. Measured with immunoSEQ multiplex PCR; TCRdb has only the in-frame clones, and not every one. Of 390,000 or so clones in the sample, around 87% were seen once. The clonotype comes from a woman in her twenties or thirties with COVID-19, enrolled during active disease. Sequences were obtained from peripheral blood. The rearrangement links TRBV7-2 to TRBJ2-2, with 8 bases lining up with TRBD2. The DNA for the CDR3 is TGTGCCAGCAGCTTAGGGGCCGGGACTAGGCCCGGGGAGCTGTTTTTT. It yields the protein CASSLGAGTRPGELFF.